Below, one T cell receptor beta chain is given with its context. Its target is unknown. The V gene end was trimmed by 4 bases and the J gene end by 5 bases; junction bases not matched to a gene: 6. This CDR3 has 14 amino acids. Per the germline V gene, CDR1 is LNHDA and CDR2 is SQIVND (reference sequence). The source of the sample is a study of cytomegalovirus exposure and HLA in healthy donors. Findings and limits, study-wide: Reported results showed that the classifier diagnosed cytomegalovirus status with high specificity and sensitivity.

The assay was immunoSEQ multiplex PCR, and TCRdb's table has in-frame clones only and misses some. Counted here are 67,000 or so clones, about 94% occurring once; the ten biggest clones make up around 1.5%. The genes are TRBV19 and TRBJ1-2; TRBD1 matches at 8 bases. Sequencing was done on a sample of PBMCs. This TCR was recovered from a man between 18 and 35 years old in good health and CMV-seropositive. The DNA for the CDR3 is TGTGCCAGTAGTAGCGACAGGGGCAAGTATGGCTACACCTTC. Protein sequence: CASSSDRGKYGYTF.